Listed below are T cell receptor beta chains from one sample, sequenced in a study of spatial heterogeneity in lung cancer. In TCRdb, the 5' RACE reads were re-called with MiXCR into one record per CDR3 protein. The sample shows around 25,000 distinct CDR3 sequences, 9.7% of them seen only once. This material consisted of PBMCs, taken at follow-up. These receptors originate from a male donor with early-stage non-small cell lung cancer. Each CDR3 is given with its conserved first and last residue. D genes are given only for firm matches. Some rows have no size entry. The others give once, few or many, or a class for an expanded clone.

-	few	TRBJ2-5	TRBV20-1	CSAPGPQETQYF	TGCAGTGCTCCCGGGCCCCAAGAGACCCAGTACTTC
-	many	TRBJ2-6	TRBV7-9	CASSVNSGANVLTF	TGTGCCAGCAGTGTAAACTCTGGGGCCAACGTCCTGACTTTC
-	-	TRBJ2-2	TRBV12-1	CASSDRRQERDGELFF	TGTGCCAGCAGCGACCGCAGACAGGAGCGGGACGGGGAGCTGTTTTTT
TRBD1	few	TRBJ1-5	TRBV6-1	CASSVRGTGASSQPQHF	TGTGCCAGCAGTGTCCGTGGGACAGGGGCCAGTAGTCAGCCCCAGCATTTT
-	few	TRBJ2-5	TRBV7-2	CASSLILAGWGTQYF	TGTGCCAGCAGCTTAATTCTCGCGGGATGGGGGACCCAGTACTTC
-	-	TRBJ2-1	TRBV20-1	CSGWTGLNEQFF	TGCAGTGGTTGGACTGGGCTTAATGAGCAGTTCTTC
-	-	TRBJ2-7	TRBV4-2	CASSQFGTRSYEQYF	TGTGCCAGCAGCCAATTTGGAACGCGCTCCTACGAGCAGTACTTC
-	few	TRBJ2-1	TRBV12-3/TRBV12-4	CASRSNEQFF	TGTGCCAGCAGGTCTAATGAGCAGTTCTTC
TRBD2	-	TRBJ2-2	TRBV4-3	CASSPRTRLFTGELFF	TGCGCCAGCAGCCCGCGGACTAGATTATTCACCGGGGAGCTGTTTTTT
TRBD2	-	TRBJ2-1	TRBV5-6	CASSFGGGYNEQFF	TGTGCCAGCAGCTTCGGCGGGGGCTACAATGAGCAGTTCTTC
TRBD1	few	TRBJ2-5	TRBV5-1	CASRQGPSQETQYF	TGCGCCAGCCGACAGGGACCTTCACAAGAGACCCAGTACTTC
TRBD1	many	TRBJ2-7	TRBV6-2/TRBV6-3	CASSSTGASVWEQYF	TGTGCCAGCAGTTCCACAGGGGCCAGTGTTTGGGAGCAGTACTTC
TRBD1	-	TRBJ1-5	TRBV20-1	CSASPSQGASNQPQHF	TGCAGTGCTAGCCCATCCCAGGGGGCAAGCAATCAGCCCCAGCATTTT
-	-	TRBJ1-6	TRBV7-9	CASSFGRDRSPLHF	TGTGCCAGCAGCTTCGGCAGGGATAGATCACCCCTCCACTTT
-	-	TRBJ2-1	TRBV7-9	CASSPRPPALSYNEQFF	TGTGCCAGCAGCCCCCGACCCCCTGCGCTTTCCTACAATGAGCAGTTCTTC
TRBD1	-	TRBJ2-5	TRBV5-6	CASSLGQGAPTQYF	TGTGCCAGCAGCTTGGGACAGGGGGCTCCGACCCAGTACTTC
-	many	TRBJ1-1	TRBV9	CASSPHREAGTEAFF	TGTGCCAGCAGCCCCCACCGGGAGGCGGGCACTGAAGCTTTCTTT
-	many	TRBJ1-1	TRBV27	CASSRDQRQAFF	TGTGCCAGCAGTCGGGATCAGAGACAAGCTTTCTTT
-	-	TRBJ2-7	TRBV4-2	CASSPEWGSYEQYF	TGTGCCAGCAGTCCAGAGTGGGGGAGCTACGAGCAGTACTTC
-	many	TRBJ2-5	TRBV20-1	CSALTEGSGGAQYF	TGCAGTGCCCTAACCGAAGGGTCTGGTGGGGCCCAGTACTTC
TRBD1	few	TRBJ2-7	TRBV28	CASSVPGQAPGQYF	TGTGCCAGCAGTGTCCCCGGACAGGCCCCAGGGCAGTACTTC
-	many	TRBJ2-3	TRBV7-9	CASSRRLGPDTQYF	TGTGCCAGCAGCCGGAGACTAGGACCAGATACGCAGTATTTT
TRBD1	few	TRBJ2-2	TRBV5-6	CASRPGQGARDTGELFF	TGTGCCAGCAGGCCGGGACAGGGGGCGCGGGACACCGGGGAGCTGTTTTTT
-	few	TRBJ2-5	TRBV7-2	CASSLRRQETQYF	TGTGCCAGCAGCTTAAGGCGGCAAGAGACCCAGTACTTC
-	few	TRBJ2-2	TRBV5-5	CASRFGQSNTGELFF	TGTGCCAGCAGATTCGGACAATCGAACACCGGGGAGCTGTTTTTT
-	few	TRBJ1-4	TRBV12-3/TRBV12-4	CASSPQTATNEKLFF	TGTGCCAGCAGTCCGCAGACCGCAACTAATGAAAAACTGTTTTTT
TRBD1	-	TRBJ2-5	TRBV28	CASSSPRTGGETQYF	TGTGCCAGCAGTTCGCCCCGGACAGGCGGAGAGACCCAGTACTTC
-	few	TRBJ2-3	TRBV10-1	CASSESRPPGTDTQYF	TGCGCCAGCAGTGAGTCGAGACCCCCGGGGACAGATACGCAGTATTTT
-	-	TRBJ1-1	TRBV5-1	CASSLGVRNTEAFF	TGCGCCAGCAGCTTGGGGGTCCGGAACACTGAAGCTTTCTTT
-	few	TRBJ2-7	TRBV20-1	CSARAPRGGGYEQYF	TGCAGTGCTAGAGCTCCGCGGGGAGGAGGCTACGAGCAGTACTTC
-	many	TRBJ2-7	TRBV20-1	CSANRARYEQYF	TGCAGTGCTAATAGGGCTAGGTACGAGCAGTACTTC
-	many	TRBJ1-4	TRBV5-6	CASSLWSGVNEKLFF	TGTGCCAGCAGCTTATGGTCGGGCGTAAATGAAAAACTGTTTTTT
-	many	TRBJ2-7	TRBV4-3	CASSHESGRDYEQYF	TGCGCCAGCAGCCACGAGAGTGGACGGGATTACGAGCAGTACTTC
TRBD1	few	TRBJ2-1	TRBV6-2/TRBV6-3	CASSYDHSLRDSYNEQFF	TGTGCCAGCAGTTACGATCACTCGCTCCGGGACAGCTACAATGAGCAGTTCTTC
-	many	TRBJ2-7	TRBV3-1	CASSRDWGKSEQYF	TGTGCCAGCAGCCGAGATTGGGGAAAGTCCGAGCAGTACTTC
-	many	TRBJ2-2	TRBV5-4	CASKTGNTGELFF	TGTGCCAGCAAAACAGGAAACACCGGGGAGCTGTTTTTT
-	-	TRBJ2-7	TRBV7-9	CASGPGRFSYEQYF	TGTGCCAGCGGACCGGGAAGATTCTCCTACGAGCAGTACTTC
-	many	TRBJ1-4	TRBV18	CASSPQTGVEKLFF	TGTGCCAGCTCACCACAGACGGGAGTAGAAAAACTGTTTTTT
-	few	TRBJ1-2	TRBV30	CAWSKQSNGYTF	TGTGCCTGGAGTAAACAGTCGAATGGCTACACCTTC
-	many	TRBJ1-4	TRBV29-1	CSVDRERAPTNEKLFF	TGCAGCGTTGATAGGGAGAGGGCCCCAACTAATGAAAAACTGTTTTTT
-	-	TRBJ2-3	TRBV5-4	CASTRDGGSTDTQYF	TGTGCCAGCACCCGCGACGGGGGATCCACAGATACGCAGTATTTT
-	many	TRBJ2-5	TRBV11-2	CASSSSLQETQYF	TGTGCCAGCAGCTCCAGTTTACAAGAGACCCAGTACTTC
-	-	TRBJ1-1	TRBV6-5	CASSYSGYPMNTEAFF	TGTGCCAGCAGTTACTCAGGGTATCCCATGAACACTGAAGCTTTCTTT
TRBD1	few	TRBJ1-2	TRBV29-1	CSVDRGLPNYGYTF	TGCAGCGTTGACAGGGGGCTCCCTAACTATGGCTACACCTTC
TRBD1	-	TRBJ1-2	TRBV27	CASSSNTGASSQLYGYTF	TGTGCCAGCAGTTCGAATACAGGGGCCTCCTCCCAGTTATATGGCTACACCTTC
-	many	TRBJ2-7	TRBV20-1	CSARRGSDYEQYF	TGCAGTGCTAGGAGGGGCTCGGACTACGAGCAGTACTTC
-	many	TRBJ2-3	TRBV6-2/TRBV6-3	CASSSTSSGSTDTQYF	TGTGCCAGCAGTTCCACATCAAGCGGGAGCACAGATACGCAGTATTTT
-	many	TRBJ1-1	TRBV5-1	CASSLRNPGAPTEAFF	TGCGCCAGCAGCTTGCGCAATCCCGGGGCGCCGACTGAAGCTTTCTTT